This T cell receptor (beta chain) was obtained from a study of tumor-infiltrating lymphocytes in primary liver carcinoma. The germline V gene encodes CDR1 SGHTS and CDR2 YDEGEE. Deletions cut 4 bases from V and 3 bases from J, with 7 bases between. The CDR3 contains 12 residues. TCR beta cDNA was prepared out of roughly 0.5 ug total RNA by means of a constant-region primer. Three rounds of nested multiplex PCR with slightly modified ARM-PCR produced TCR beta libraries. Forward primers for TRBV1-TRBV30 and a C-beta reverse primer served the first two PCR rounds, at about 10 cycles each. TCRdb reprocessed the multiplex PCR reads via MiXCR and lists one record per CDR3 protein. Counted here are 60,000 or so distinct CDR3 sequences, 70% to 85% occurring once; the ten biggest clones make up roughly 60%. Both RNA and DNA were isolated together from around 18-30 mg of bulk tissue that had not been sorted.

This clonotype occurred many times. The gene calls are TRBV5-8 and TRBJ1-2; D may be TRBD1 (5 bases). Sequencing input: liver tumor tissue from sampling region 2. Regarding subset: tumor region T2, inferior pole. The TCR comes from a middle-aged man with primary liver carcinoma and hepatitis B virus infection. The CDR3 loop is CASSPGDYGYTF. CDR3 sequence (DNA): TGTGCCAGCAGCCCGGGGGACTATGGCTACACCTTC.